The 17 T cell receptor beta chains presented below share a single source sample, sequenced in a study of tumor-infiltrating lymphocytes in glioblastoma multiforme. TCR beta libraries were built from RNA through three nested multiplex PCR rounds using modified ARM-PCR. TCRdb reprocessed the multiplex PCR reads via MiXCR and lists one record per CDR3 protein. The sample has 15,000 or so distinct CDR3 sequences; over 65% are singletons. Sample: brain tumor tissue. Every receptor here comes from a male donor with glioblastoma.

This chain joins TRBV6-2 or TRBV6-3 and TRBJ1-1; no firm D call. Trimming stripped 9 bases from V and 1 base from J, with 15 bases between. This CDR3 spans 14 amino acids. Germline V gene data show CDR1 as MNHEY and CDR2 as SVGEGT. The CDR3 DNA sequence: TGTGCCAGTTCGGGGATAGGATCGAACACTGAAGCTTTCTTT. As protein: CASSGIGSNTEAFF.

J is TRBJ1-6 and V is TRBV6-1; the match to TRBD1 covers 9 bases. The CDR3 totals 16 residues. The junction had 8 bases not matched to a gene; V was cut back by 4 bases and J by 7 bases. Germline V CDR1 and CDR2: MNHNS, SASEGT. The CDR3 loop is CASSVHRDRENSPLHF. The CDR3 DNA reads TGTGCCAGCAGTGTTCACCGGGACAGGGAGAATTCACCCCTCCACTTT.

This clonotype came up once. The V and J genes are TRBV11-2 and TRBJ2-7; D is uncertain. The CDR3 runs to 13 residues. In germline, CDR1 is SGHAT, CDR2 FQNNGV. The V and J ends lost 4 bases and 0 bases respectively, with 7 bases between them. CDR3 sequence: CASSSLVSYEQYF. The CDR3 DNA is TGTGCCAGCAGCTCGCTAGTCTCCTACGAGCAGTACTTC.

This chain joins TRBV4-3 and TRBJ2-5; no reliable D call. Germline-derived CDR1 and CDR2 are LGHNA and YSLEER. The CDR3 runs 14 residues. The germline V and J ends were trimmed by 0 bases and 2 bases, with 7 bases remaining between them. Here the CDR3 DNA reads TGCGCCAGCAGCCAAGAGATAGTACAAGAGACCCAGTACTTC. Translating it yields CASSQEIVQETQYF.

Comments on this clonotype: One junction end does not reproduce the germline sequence, and a read error may be involved. This chain joins TRBV7-9 and TRBJ2-4; perhaps D is TRBD1 or TRBD2 (5 bases each). The CDR3 loop spans 16 amino acids. Germline CDR1 SEHNR, CDR2 FQNEAQ (reference sequence). The CDR3 region has the DNA TGTGCCGGCAGCCCCGGATGGGACCACACCCCTTACATTCAGTACTTC. Translating gives CAGSPGWDHTPYIQYF.

The chain joins TRBV7-9 to TRBJ2-3; D is undetermined. The CDR3 length is 14 residues. V lost 2 bases and J lost 3, with 9 bases in between. Germline V gene data show CDR1 as SEHNR and CDR2 as FQNEAQ (reference sequence). CDR3 region: CASSLRISTDTQYF. CDR3 DNA sequence: TGTGCCAGCAGCTTACGGATTAGTACAGATACGCAGTATTTT.

Regarding this clonotype: Sequence at one end of the junction differs from germline and may be a read error. V gene TRBV11-2 combines with J gene TRBJ1-1; D perhaps matches TRBD1 (6 bases). Germline CDR1 is SGHAT and CDR2 is FQNNGV. The CDR3 totals 15 residues. In DNA, the CDR3 is TGTGCTAGCAGCTTGGACCCACAGGGTGACACTGAAACTTTCTTT. Translation: CASSLDPQGDTETFF.

On this clonotype itself: Its ends do not fully match the called genes, so a read error is possible. The chain uses TRBV10-2 and TRBJ2-1, with D uncertain. CDR3 length: 13 residues. Germline V gene sequence: CDR1 WSHSY, CDR2 SAAADI. For the CDR3, the DNA is TGCGCCAGCAGGGAGACTCGTTCCAATGAGCGGTTCTTC. Protein product: CASRETRSNERFF.

With respect to this clonotype: Germline is not matched at one junction end, which may reflect a read error. This sequence joins TRBV20-1 and TRBJ1-4; maybe TRBD1 (6 bases). Per the germline V gene, CDR1 is DFQATT and CDR2 is SNEGSKA (reference sequence). The CDR3 has 18 amino acids. In DNA, the CDR3 is TGCAGTGCTAGAGCCGGAGCCGGGACACCGGGGCACAATGAAAATCTGTTTTTT. It codes for CSARAGAGTPGHNENLFF.

V is TRBV7-9 and J is TRBJ2-5; D ambiguous. This CDR3 has 14 residues. The ends were cut back, 5 bases at V and 1 base at J, with 11 bases in the middle. In germline, CDR1 is SEHNR, CDR2 FQNEAQ (reference sequence). CDR3 protein: CASSIPYSQETQYF. The CDR3 nucleotides read TGTGCCAGCAGCATACCCTATTCCCAAGAGACCCAGTACTTC.

The gene calls are TRBV12-3 or TRBV12-4 and TRBJ2-1; 7 bases fit TRBD1. CDR3 length: 12 residues. V was pared by 7 bases and J by 10 bases, with 7 bases of the junction left unmatched. In DNA form, the CDR3 reads TGTGCCAGCACCTCTGAGGGACAGGAGCAGTTCTTC. Translation: CASTSEGQEQFF.

The rearrangement joins TRBV6-1 to TRBJ1-5; unclear D gene. The germline CDR1 and CDR2 sequences are MNHNS and SASEGT. The CDR3 sequence is 14 residues long. V was pared by 0 bases and J by 2 bases, with 5 bases between. CDR3 coding DNA: TGTGCCAGCAGTGAAGCAACTGGCAATCAGCCCCAGCATTTT. This gives the protein CASSEATGNQPQHF.

The chain joins TRBV19 to TRBJ2-1; D is undetermined. The CDR3 consists of 14 residues. Trimming took off 7 bases at V and 6 bases at J, with 16 bases between the two ends. In germline, CDR1 is LNHDA, CDR2 SQIVND (reference sequence). CDR3 DNA: TGTGCCAGTAACTCGCTGAGCCCCTGCAATGAGCAGTTCTTC. It translates to CASNSLSPCNEQFF.

Note on this clonotype: The junction and the germline gene differ at one end; a read error may be behind it. V gene TRBV5-1 combines with J gene TRBJ1-4; D unresolved. In germline, CDR1 is SGHRS, CDR2 YFSETQ. The CDR3 length is 14 residues. Here the CDR3 reads CASSLIGSNEKLFF. CDR3 DNA sequence: TGCGCCAGCAGCTTGATAGGGAGTAATGAAAAACTGTTTTTC.

Relative to its sample, this clonotype is medium-sized (0.01 to 0.1%). V usage is TRBV20-1 and J usage is TRBJ2-2; perhaps TRBD2 as D (6 bases). The germline V gene encodes CDR1 DFQATT and CDR2 SNEGSKA (reference sequence). This CDR3 comprises 16 residues. V gave up 3 bases and J gave up 5 bases, with 19 bases separating them. CDR3 region: CSARTGLKAETGELFF. CDR3 bases: TGCAGTGCTAGGACGGGACTGAAGGCAGAAACCGGGGAGCTGTTTTTT.

For this clonotype: The junction and the germline gene differ at one end; a read error may be behind it. V and J are TRBV29-1 and TRBJ2-7, with D perhaps matching TRBD1 or TRBD2 (5 bases each). Germline V lookup: CDR1 SQVTM, CDR2 ANQGSEA. CDR3 length: 14 residues. As DNA, the CDR3 is TGCAGCATTGTGGGGGATAAGGGCTTATACGAGCAATACTTC. It yields the protein CSIVGDKGLYEQYF.

Ten or more counts support this clonotype. The chain carries TRBV25-1 and TRBJ2-5; 7 bases are a match to TRBD1. The length of the CDR3 is 15 residues. Trimming at V came to 3 bases and at J to 5 bases, leaving 9 bases not matched to a gene. Germline lookup yields CDR1 MGHDK and CDR2 SYGVNS. CDR3 bases: TGTGCCAGCAGTGACGAGGGGGCCCTCCGGGAGACCCAGTACTTC. Translated: CASSDEGALRETQYF.